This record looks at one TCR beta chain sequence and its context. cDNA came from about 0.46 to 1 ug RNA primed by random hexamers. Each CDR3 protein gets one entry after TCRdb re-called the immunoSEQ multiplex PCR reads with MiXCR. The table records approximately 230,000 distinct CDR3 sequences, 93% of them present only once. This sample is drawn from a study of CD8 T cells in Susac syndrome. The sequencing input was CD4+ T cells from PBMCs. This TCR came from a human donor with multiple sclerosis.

The CDR3 DNA reads as TGTGCCAGCAGCCAAGTTGGCAGGGAGGGGGGAAACATTCAGTACTTC. This encodes CASSQVGREGGNIQYF. The genes are TRBV4-2 and TRBJ2-4, with D possibly being TRBD2 (7 bases). The CDR3 runs 16 residues. Germline V gene lookup returns CDR1 LGHNA and CDR2 YNFKEQ. V was cut by 1 base and J by 6 bases, with 16 bases left in between.